This T cell receptor beta chain was retrieved from a study of blood T cell repertoires in COVID-19. Study summary: Samples came from the United States, Italy and Spain, spanning acute and convalescent COVID-19. PBMCs, B-cell-depleted T cells, or T cells were the source of the cDNA or gDNA that made up the material.

Germline loops: CDR1 MDHEN, CDR2 SYDVKM. The V end lost 6 bases, the J end lost 8 bases, and 17 bases lay between the germline ends. This CDR3 is 14 amino acids long. Per the original methods: For nucleated cells, counts were estimated from reference gene primer amplification. Profiled with immunoSEQ multiplex PCR; TCRdb holds only in-frame clones, not every one. The V and J calls and clone size are taken from that table; D and trimming were inferred from the DNA. The sample yields some 42,000 clones, about 85% seen once. The V call is TRBV28, the J call TRBJ2-1; possible D gene TRBD1, 6 bases. The sequenced sample was peripheral blood. This receptor was taken from a human donor in a cohort sampled during active COVID-19. This chain's CDR3 is CASRKLTGRYEQFF. The CDR3 bases are TGTGCCAGCAGAAAACTTACAGGGAGATATGAGCAGTTCTTC.